This T cell receptor beta chain derives from a study of shared clonotypes between healthy human individuals. Sequencing used immunoSEQ multiplex PCR; TCRdb keeps in-frame clones, though not all of them. The data show 2.5 million or so clones, approximately 94% seen once. Germline V gene lookup returns CDR1 MNHNS and CDR2 SASEGT. The germline V and J ends were trimmed by 3 bases and 6 bases, with 9 bases remaining between them. The CDR3 is made up of 14 amino acids. The chain has TRBV6-1 and TRBJ1-6, with TRBD1 as a possible D gene (6 bases). Sequencing was carried out using naive CD4+ T cells sorted from blood. Subset given: CD45RA+ positively selected. This receptor was identified in a man between 18 and 29 years old in good health. As DNA, the CDR3 is TGTGCCAGCAGTGAGAACAGGGCTAATTCACCCCTCCACTTT. It specifies CASSENRANSPLHF.